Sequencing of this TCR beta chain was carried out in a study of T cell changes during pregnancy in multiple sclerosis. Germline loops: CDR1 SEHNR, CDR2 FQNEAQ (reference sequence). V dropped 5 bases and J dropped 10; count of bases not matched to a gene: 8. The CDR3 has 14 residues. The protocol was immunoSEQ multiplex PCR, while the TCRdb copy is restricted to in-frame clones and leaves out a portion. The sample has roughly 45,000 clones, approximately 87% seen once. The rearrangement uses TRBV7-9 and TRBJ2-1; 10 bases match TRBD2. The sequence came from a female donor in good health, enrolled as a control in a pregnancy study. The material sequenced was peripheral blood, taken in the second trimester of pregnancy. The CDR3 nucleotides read TGTGCCAGCAGCCTCGGGACTAGCGAGATCGAGCAGTTCTTC. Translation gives CASSLGTSEIEQFF.